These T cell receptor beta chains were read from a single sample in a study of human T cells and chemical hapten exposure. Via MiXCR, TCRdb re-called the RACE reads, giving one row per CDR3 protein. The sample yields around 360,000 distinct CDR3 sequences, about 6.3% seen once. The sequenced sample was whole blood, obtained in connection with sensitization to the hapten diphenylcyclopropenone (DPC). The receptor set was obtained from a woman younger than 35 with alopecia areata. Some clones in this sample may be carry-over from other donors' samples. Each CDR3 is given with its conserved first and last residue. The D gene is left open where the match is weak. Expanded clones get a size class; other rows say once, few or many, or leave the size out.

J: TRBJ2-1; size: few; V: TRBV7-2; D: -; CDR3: CASNRIQGGEQFF; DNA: TGTGCCAGCAACCGGATACAGGGAGGTGAGCAGTTCTTC
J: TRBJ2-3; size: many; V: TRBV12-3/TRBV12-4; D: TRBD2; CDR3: CASSPRTSGGGDTQYF; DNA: TGTGCCAGCAGTCCCAGGACTAGCGGGGGGGGAGATACGCAGTATTTT
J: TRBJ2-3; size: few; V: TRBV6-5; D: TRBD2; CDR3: CASSYGTSGSTDTQYF; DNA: TGTGCCAGCAGTTACGGTACTAGCGGAAGCACAGATACGCAGTATTTT
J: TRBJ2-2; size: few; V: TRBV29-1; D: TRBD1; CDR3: CSVEPSGGTGATGELFF; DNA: TGCAGCGTTGAGCCCTCCGGCGGGACAGGGGCCACCGGGGAGCTGTTTTTT
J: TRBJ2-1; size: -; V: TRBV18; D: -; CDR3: CASSPSFFVKSSYNEQFF; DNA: TGTGCCAGCTCACCAAGTTTTTTCGTGAAAAGCTCCTACAATGAGCAGTTCTTC
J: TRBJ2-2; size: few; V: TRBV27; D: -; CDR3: CASSLLRPYTGELFF; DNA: TGTGCCAGCAGTTTATTGCGCCCGTACACCGGGGAGCTGTTTTTT
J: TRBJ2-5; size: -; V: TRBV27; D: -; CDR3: CASSLIVPVQETQYF; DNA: TGTGCCAGCAGCCTAATAGTACCAGTTCAAGAGACCCAGTACTTC
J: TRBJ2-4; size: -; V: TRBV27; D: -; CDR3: CASSLGPFGIQYF; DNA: TGTGCCAGCAGTTTAGGGCCTTTTGGCATTCAGTACTTC
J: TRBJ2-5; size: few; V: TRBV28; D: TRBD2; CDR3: CASSLGLAGPQETQYF; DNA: TGTGCCAGCAGTTTGGGGTTAGCGGGGCCACAAGAGACCCAGTACTTC
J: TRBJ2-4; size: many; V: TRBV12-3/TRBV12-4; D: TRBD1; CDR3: CASSSRQGLENIQYF; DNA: TGTGCCAGCAGTTCCCGACAGGGTCTCGAAAACATTCAGTACTTC
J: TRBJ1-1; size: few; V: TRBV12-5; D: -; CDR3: CASGLGDRGWNTEAFF; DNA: TGTGCTAGTGGTTTGGGAGATAGAGGGTGGAACACTGAAGCTTTCTTT
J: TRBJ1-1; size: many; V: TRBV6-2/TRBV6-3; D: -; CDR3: CASSISDTLEAFF; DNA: TGTGCCAGCAGTATCTCCGACACTCTTGAAGCTTTCTTT
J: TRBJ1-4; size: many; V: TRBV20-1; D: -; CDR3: CSARGEGGWGSEKLFF; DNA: TGCAGTGCTAGAGGAGAGGGGGGATGGGGAAGTGAAAAACTGTTTTTT
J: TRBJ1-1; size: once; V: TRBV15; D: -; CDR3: CATSRVGNTEAFF; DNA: TGTGCCACCAGCAGAGTAGGGAACACTGAAGCTTTCTTT
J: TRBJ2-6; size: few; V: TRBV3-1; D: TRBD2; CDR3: CASSHGLAGAYSGANVLTF; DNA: TGTGCCAGCAGCCATGGCCTAGCGGGGGCCTACTCTGGGGCCAACGTCCTGACTTTC
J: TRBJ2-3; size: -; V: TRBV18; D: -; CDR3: CASSPSSGTDTQYF; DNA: TGTGCCAGCTCGCCTAGCTCCGGTACAGATACGCAGTATTTT
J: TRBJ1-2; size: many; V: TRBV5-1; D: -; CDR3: CASSLGPERGYTF; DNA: TGCGCCAGCAGCCTAGGTCCGGAGAGAGGCTACACCTTC
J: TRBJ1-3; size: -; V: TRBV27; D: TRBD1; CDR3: CASSPLHRTGSSGNTIYF; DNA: TGTGCCAGCAGTCCTCTCCATCGGACAGGCAGCTCTGGAAACACCATATATTTT
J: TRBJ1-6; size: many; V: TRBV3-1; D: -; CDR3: CASSPTAGDSPLHF; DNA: TGTGCCAGCAGCCCTACTGCAGGGGACTCACCCCTCCACTTT
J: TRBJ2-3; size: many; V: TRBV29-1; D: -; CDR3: CSVWGGAPDTQYF; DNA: TGCAGCGTATGGGGGGGGGCCCCAGATACGCAGTATTTT
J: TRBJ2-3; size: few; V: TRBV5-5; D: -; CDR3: CASSLGKLPSTDTQYF; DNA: TGTGCCAGCAGCTTAGGAAAGCTCCCTAGCACAGATACGCAGTATTTT
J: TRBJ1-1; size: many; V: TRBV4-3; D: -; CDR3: CASSLAFGGDTEAFF; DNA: TGCGCCAGCAGCCTAGCATTCGGGGGGGACACTGAAGCTTTCTTT
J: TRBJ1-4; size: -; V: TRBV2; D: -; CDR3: CAGSVQGRLFF; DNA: TGTGCCGGCAGTGTCCAGGGAAGGCTGTTTTTT
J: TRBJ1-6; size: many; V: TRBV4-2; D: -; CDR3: CASSQEAQGPSRNSPLHF; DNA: TGTGCCAGCAGCCAAGAAGCGCAGGGGCCAAGCCGTAATTCACCCCTCCACTTT
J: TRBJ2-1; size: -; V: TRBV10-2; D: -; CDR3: CASSVRAGADSYNEQFF; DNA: TGCGCCAGCAGTGTTCGCGCGGGGGCCGACTCCTACAATGAGCAGTTCTTC
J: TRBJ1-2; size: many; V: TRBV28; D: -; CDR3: CASGERSGIYGYTF; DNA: TGTGCCAGCGGGGAGAGGAGTGGTATCTATGGCTACACCTTC
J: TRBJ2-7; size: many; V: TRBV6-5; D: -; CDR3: CASSLADEQYF; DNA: TGTGCCAGCAGTTTGGCCGACGAGCAGTACTTC
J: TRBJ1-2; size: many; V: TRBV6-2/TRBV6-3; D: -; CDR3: CASSYNAKPNYGYTF; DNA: TGTGCCAGCAGTTACAACGCGAAGCCTAACTATGGCTACACCTTC